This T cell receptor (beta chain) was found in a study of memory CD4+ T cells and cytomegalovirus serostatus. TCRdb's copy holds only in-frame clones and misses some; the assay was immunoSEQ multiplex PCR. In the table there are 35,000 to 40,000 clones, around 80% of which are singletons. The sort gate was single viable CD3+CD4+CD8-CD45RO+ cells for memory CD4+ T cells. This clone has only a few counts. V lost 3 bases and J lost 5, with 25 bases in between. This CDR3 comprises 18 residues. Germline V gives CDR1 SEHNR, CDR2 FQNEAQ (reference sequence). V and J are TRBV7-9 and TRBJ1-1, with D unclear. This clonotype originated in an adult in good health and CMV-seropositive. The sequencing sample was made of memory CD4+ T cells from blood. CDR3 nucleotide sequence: TGTGCCAGCAGCTTTAGGGCCAGCGCGAGGGTAGGAAATACTGAAGCTTTCTTT. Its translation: CASSFRASARVGNTEAFF.